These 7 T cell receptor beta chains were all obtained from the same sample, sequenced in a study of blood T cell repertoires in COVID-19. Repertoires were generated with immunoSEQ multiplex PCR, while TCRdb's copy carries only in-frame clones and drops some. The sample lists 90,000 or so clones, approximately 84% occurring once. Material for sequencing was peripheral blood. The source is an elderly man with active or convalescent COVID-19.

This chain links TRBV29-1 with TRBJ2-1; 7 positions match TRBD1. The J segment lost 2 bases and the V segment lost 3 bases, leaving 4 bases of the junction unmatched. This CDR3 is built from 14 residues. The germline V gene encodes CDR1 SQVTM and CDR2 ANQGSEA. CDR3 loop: CSVEVQGAYNEQFF. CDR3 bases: TGCAGCGTTGAGGTCCAGGGGGCCTACAATGAGCAGTTCTTC.

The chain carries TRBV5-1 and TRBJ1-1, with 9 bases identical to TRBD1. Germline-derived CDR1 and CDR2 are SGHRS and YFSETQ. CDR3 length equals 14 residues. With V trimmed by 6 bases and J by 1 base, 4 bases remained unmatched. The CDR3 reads CASTTGGENTEAFF. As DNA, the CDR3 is TGCGCCAGCACTACAGGGGGCGAGAACACTGAAGCTTTCTTT.

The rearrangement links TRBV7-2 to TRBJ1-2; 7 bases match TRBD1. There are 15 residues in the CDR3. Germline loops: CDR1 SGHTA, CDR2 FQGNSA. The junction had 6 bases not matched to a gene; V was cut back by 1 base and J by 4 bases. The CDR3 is CASSLGNRGVYGYTF. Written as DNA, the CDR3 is TGTGCCAGCAGCTTAGGCAACAGGGGTGTCTATGGCTACACCTTC.

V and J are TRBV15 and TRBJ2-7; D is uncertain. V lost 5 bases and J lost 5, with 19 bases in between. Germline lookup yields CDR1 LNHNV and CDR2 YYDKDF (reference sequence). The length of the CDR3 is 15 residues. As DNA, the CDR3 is TGTGCCACCAGCCCCCGGCCCCAGGCTGTCGACGAGCAGTACTTC. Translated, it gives CATSPRPQAVDEQYF. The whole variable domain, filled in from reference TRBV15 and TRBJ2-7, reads DAMVIQNPRYQVTQFGKPVTLSCSQTLNHNVMYWYQQKSSQAPKLLFHYYDKDFNNEADTPDNFQSRRPNTSFCFLDIRSPGLGDTAMYLCATSPRPQAVDEQYFGPGTRLTVT.

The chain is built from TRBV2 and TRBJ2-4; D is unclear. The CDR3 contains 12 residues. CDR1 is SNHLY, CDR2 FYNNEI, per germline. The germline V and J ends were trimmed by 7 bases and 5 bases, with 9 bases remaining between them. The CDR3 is CASNGGENIQYF. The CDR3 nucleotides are TGTGCCAGCAACGGCGGAGAAAACATTCAGTACTTC.

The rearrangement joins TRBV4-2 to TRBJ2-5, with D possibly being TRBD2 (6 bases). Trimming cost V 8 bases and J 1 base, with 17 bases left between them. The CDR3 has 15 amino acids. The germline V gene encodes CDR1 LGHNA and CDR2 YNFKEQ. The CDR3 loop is CASSRGTLAQETQYF. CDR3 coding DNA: TGTGCCAGCTCGCGGGGTACTCTAGCCCAAGAGACCCAGTACTTC.

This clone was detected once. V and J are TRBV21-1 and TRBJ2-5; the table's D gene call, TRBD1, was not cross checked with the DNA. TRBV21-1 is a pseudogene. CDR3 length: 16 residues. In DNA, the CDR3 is TGTGCCAGCAGCAAAGCGTGGGGCAGGGGGTTGGAGACCCAGTACTTC. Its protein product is CASSKAWGRGLETQYF.